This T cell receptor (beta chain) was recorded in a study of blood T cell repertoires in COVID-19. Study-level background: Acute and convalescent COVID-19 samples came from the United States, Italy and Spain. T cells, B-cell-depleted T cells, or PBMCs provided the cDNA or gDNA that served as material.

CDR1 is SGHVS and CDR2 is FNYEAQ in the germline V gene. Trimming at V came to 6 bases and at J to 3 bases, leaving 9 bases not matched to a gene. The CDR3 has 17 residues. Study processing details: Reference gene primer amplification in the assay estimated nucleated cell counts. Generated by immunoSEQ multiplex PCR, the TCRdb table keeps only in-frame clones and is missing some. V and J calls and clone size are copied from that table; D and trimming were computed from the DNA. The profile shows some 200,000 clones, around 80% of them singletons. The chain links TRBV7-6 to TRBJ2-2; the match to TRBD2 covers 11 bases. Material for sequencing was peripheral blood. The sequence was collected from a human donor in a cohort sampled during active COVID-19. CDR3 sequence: CASRLATSGAHTGELFF. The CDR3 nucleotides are TGTGCCAGCAGACTGGCGACTAGCGGGGCACACACCGGGGAGCTGTTTTTT.